This T cell receptor beta chain was observed in a study of identical twins. Study outcomes and limitations: Insertion counts were lower in abundant cord blood beta clonotypes, a trend that memory repertoires did not show. Potential partial confounding of zero-insertion analyses by invariant MAIT and iNKT cells was noted.

The CDR3 has 14 residues. CDR1 and CDR2 from the germline V gene are SGHRS and YFSETQ. V lost 2 bases and J lost 0; bases outside the gene matches: 1. MiXCR was run by TCRdb on the 5' RACE reads, yielding one entry per CDR3 protein. The table includes hundreds of thousands of distinct CDR3 sequences, 5.5% to 7.5% detected once. This clonotype turned up a few times. Its cognate antigen is unknown. The chain uses TRBV5-1 and TRBJ2-5; TRBD2 matches 7 bases. The sequenced sample consisted of naive T cells sorted from blood. The receptor was isolated from a young man in good health. In nucleotides, the CDR3 is TGCGCCAGCAGCTTTAGCGGGTACCAAGAGACCCAGTACTTC. Translation: CASSFSGYQETQYF.